This T cell receptor (beta chain) was sequenced for a study of post-analysis software for immune sequencing data. Study details: Disease trajectories encompassed relapsing-remitting, secondary progressive and progressive-relapsing multiple sclerosis. Whole-study findings and limits: Among 5 or 6 TRBV segments more frequent in patients than controls were TRBV5-6, TRBV5-1 and TRBV20-1.

The TCR beta cDNA libraries contained unique molecular identifiers. TCRdb reanalysed the PCR reads using MiXCR and keeps one entry per CDR3 protein. The profile covers approximately 630,000 distinct CDR3 sequences, with roughly three fifths appearing a single time and roughly 12% taken by the ten largest. V lost 9 bases and J 7 bases, leaving 10 bases between the germline ends. CDR1 and CDR2 from the germline V gene are SEHNR and FQNEAQ (reference sequence). CDR3 length: 11 amino acids. This clonotype has only a few counts. Its matching antigen is unknown. This chain links TRBV7-9 with TRBJ2-1; TRBD1 might be the D (5 bases). The sample was blood. The clonotype was recovered from a girl aged 2 to 10 with multiple sclerosis. The CDR3: CASLSGNEQFF. The CDR3 DNA reads TGTGCCAGTCTCTCAGGGAATGAGCAGTTCTTC.